The text below deals with one TCR beta chain. Its matching antigen is unknown. Transcripts of RNA were the source for amplifying TCR beta CDR3 regions. The first-round RT-PCR employed HTBI primers together with the Qiagen OneStep RT-PCR kit. A multiplex PCR was then performed as the second round. MiXCR was run by TCRdb on the multiplex PCR reads, yielding one entry per CDR3 protein. The sample gives 200,000 to 250,000 distinct CDR3 sequences, roughly 27% of which show up once; about 9.3% is in the top ten. This CDR3 is built from 12 residues. The germline CDR1 and CDR2 sequences are MNHEY and SVGEGT. The V and J ends lost 3 bases and 3 bases respectively, with 6 bases between them. This sample is drawn from a study of Graves' ophthalmopathy and Graves' hyperthyroidism. Study context: Researchers obtained peripheral blood at initial diagnosis, before any treatment had begun. Overall study results and limits: For separating ophthalmopathy from stable hyperthyroidism, a 13-signature model gave approximately 90% sensitivity and approximately 76% specificity.

The starting material, approximately 10 ml of fresh peripheral blood, provided the PBMCs. This TCR came from a man between 45 and 60 years old with Graves' ophthalmopathy. The chain is built from TRBV6-2 or TRBV6-3 and TRBJ2-7; no reliable D call. Sequenced: peripheral blood. The CDR3 DNA is TGTGCCAGCAGTTATATGAACTACGAGCAGTACTTC. Translating it yields CASSYMNYEQYF.